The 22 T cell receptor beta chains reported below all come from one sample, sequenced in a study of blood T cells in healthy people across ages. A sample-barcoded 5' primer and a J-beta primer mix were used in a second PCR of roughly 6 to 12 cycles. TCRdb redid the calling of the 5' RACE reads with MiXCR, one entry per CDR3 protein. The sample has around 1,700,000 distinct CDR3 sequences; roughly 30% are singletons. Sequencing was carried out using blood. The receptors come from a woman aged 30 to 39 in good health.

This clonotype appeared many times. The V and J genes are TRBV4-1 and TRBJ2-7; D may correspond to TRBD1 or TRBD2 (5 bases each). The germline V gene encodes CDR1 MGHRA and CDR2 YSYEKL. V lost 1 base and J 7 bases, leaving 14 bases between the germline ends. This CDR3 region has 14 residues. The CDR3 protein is CASSQGPGQEEQYF. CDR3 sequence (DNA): TGCGCCAGCAGCCAAGGGCCGGGGCAGGAAGAGCAGTACTTC.

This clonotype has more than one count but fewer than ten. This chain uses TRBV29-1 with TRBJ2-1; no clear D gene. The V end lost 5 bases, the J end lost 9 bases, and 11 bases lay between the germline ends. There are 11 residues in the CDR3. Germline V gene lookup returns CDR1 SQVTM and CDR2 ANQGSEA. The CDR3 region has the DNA TGCAGCGTTATTCTAGGGCGTGAGCAGTTCTTC. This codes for CSVILGREQFF.

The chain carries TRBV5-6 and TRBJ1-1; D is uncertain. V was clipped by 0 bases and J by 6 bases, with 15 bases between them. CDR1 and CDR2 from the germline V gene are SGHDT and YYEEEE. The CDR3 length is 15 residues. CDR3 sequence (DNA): TGTGCCAGCAGCTTGGTCATCCGAGGCCGGGCTGAAGCTTTCTTT. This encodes CASSLVIRGRAEAFF.

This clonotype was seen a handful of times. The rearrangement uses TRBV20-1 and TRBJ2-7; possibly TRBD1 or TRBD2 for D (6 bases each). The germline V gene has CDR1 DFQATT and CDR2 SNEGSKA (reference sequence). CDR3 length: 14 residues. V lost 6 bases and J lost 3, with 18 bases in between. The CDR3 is CSAEGGRGHYEQYF. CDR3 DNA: TGCAGTGCCGAGGGGGGCCGGGGGCACTACGAGCAGTACTTC.

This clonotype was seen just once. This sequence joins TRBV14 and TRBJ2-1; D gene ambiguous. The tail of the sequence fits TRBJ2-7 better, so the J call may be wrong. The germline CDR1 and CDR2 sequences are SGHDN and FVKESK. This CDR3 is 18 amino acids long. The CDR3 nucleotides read TGTGCCAGCAGCCAAGATTCCGGGCTCTCAAGATCCTACAATGAGCAGTACTTC. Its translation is CASSQDSGLSRSYNEQYF.

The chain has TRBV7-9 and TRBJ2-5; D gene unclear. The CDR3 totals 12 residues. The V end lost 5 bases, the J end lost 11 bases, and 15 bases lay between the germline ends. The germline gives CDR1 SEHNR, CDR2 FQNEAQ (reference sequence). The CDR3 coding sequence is TGTGCCAGCAGCCCAATCTACAATGAGCAGTACTTC. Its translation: CASSPIYNEQYF.

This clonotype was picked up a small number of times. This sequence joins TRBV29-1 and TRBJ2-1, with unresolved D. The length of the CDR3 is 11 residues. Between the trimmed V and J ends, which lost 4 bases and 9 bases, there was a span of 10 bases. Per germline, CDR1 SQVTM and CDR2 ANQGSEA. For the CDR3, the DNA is TGCAGCGTTGTATACTTGGGTGAGCAGTTCTTC. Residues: CSVVYLGEQFF.

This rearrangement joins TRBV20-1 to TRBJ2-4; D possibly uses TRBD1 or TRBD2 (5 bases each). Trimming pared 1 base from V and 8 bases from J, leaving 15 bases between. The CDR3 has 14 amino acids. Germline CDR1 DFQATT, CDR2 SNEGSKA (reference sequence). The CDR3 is CSARGGDGRDIQYF. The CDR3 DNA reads TGCAGTGCTAGAGGAGGGGACGGTAGGGACATTCAGTACTTC.

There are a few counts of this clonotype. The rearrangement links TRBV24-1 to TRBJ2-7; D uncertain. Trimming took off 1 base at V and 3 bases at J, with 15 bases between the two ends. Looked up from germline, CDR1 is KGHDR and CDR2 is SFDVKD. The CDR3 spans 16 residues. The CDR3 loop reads CATSDFSKLFFYEQYF. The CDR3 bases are TGTGCCACCAGTGATTTCTCAAAGCTCTTTTTCTACGAGCAGTACTTC.

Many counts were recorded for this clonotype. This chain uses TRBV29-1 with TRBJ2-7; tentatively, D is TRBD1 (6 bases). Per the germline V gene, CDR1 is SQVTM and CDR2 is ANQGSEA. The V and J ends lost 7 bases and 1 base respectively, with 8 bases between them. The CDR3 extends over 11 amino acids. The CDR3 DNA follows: TGCAGCGGTGGACAGTCCTACGAGCAGTACTTC. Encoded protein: CSGGQSYEQYF.

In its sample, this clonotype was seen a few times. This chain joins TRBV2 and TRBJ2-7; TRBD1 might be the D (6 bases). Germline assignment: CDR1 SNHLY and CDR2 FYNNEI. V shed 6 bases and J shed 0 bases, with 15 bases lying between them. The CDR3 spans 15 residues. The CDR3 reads CASRQITGNSYEQYF. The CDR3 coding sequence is TGTGCCAGCAGACAGATCACAGGGAACTCCTACGAGCAGTACTTC.

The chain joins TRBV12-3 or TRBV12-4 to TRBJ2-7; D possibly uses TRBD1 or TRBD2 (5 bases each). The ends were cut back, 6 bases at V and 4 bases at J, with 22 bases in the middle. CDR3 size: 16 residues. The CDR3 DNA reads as TGTGCCAGCAGCCCTGGGGACGGGACGGGGAGATACGAGCAGTACTTC. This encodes CASSPGDGTGRYEQYF.

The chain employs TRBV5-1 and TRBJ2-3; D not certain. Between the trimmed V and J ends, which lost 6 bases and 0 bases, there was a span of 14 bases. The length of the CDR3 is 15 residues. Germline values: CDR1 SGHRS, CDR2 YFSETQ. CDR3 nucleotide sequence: TGCGCCAGCAACCACGACGGAACTAGCACAGATACGCAGTATTTT. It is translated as CASNHDGTSTDTQYF.

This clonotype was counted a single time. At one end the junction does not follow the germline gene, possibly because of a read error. The CDR3 DNA sequence: TGTGCCAGCAACCGAGAGACTAGTGTCACCGGGGAGCGGTTTTTT. Its translation is CASNRETSVTGERFF. The V call is TRBV12-3 or TRBV12-4, the J call TRBJ2-2; D may be TRBD2 (6 bases). There are 15 residues in the CDR3.

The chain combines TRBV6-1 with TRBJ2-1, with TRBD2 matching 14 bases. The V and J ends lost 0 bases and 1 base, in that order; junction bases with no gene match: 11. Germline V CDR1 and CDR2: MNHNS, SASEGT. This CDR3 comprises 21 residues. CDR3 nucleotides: TGTGCCAGCAGTGAAGCGCTTCTGGGGACTAGCGGGGGTAGTTCCTACAATGAGCAGTTCTTC. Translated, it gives CASSEALLGTSGGSSYNEQFF.

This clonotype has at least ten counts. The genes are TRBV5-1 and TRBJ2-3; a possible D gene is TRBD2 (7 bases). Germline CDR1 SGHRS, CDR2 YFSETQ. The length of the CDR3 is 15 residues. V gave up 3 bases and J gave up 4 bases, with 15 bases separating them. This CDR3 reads CASSSGGLAPDTQYF. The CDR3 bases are TGCGCCAGCAGCTCGGGGGGCCTAGCCCCAGATACGCAGTATTTT. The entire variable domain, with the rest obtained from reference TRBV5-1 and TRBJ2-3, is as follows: KAGVTQTPRYLIKTRGQQVTLSCSPISGHRSVSWYQQTPGQGLQFLFEYFSETQRNKGNFPGRFSGRQFSNSRSEMNVSTLELGDSALYLCASSSGGLAPDTQYFGPGTRLTVL.

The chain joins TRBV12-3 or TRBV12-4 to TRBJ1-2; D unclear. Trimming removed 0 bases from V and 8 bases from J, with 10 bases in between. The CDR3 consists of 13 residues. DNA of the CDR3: TGTGCCAGCAGTTTAGCTTTCCCGGGAGGCTACACCTTC. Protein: CASSLAFPGGYTF.

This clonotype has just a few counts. The CDR3 DNA follows: TGCAGTGCCCCGATTCTACAGGGCTCCTACGAGCAGTACTTC. Its translation: CSAPILQGSYEQYF. The chain has TRBV20-1 and TRBJ2-7; perhaps TRBD1 as D (6 bases). Germline CDR1 reads DFQATT; CDR2 reads SNEGSKA (reference sequence). V was cut by 6 bases and J by 0 bases, with 15 bases left in between. This CDR3 region has 14 residues.

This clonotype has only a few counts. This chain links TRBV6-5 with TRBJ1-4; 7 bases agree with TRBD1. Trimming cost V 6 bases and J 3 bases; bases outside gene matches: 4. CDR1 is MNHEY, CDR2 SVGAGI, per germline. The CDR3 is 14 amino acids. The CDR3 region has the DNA TGTGCCAGCAGCGACAGGGAGGCTAATGAAAAACTGTTTTTT. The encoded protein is CASSDREANEKLFF.

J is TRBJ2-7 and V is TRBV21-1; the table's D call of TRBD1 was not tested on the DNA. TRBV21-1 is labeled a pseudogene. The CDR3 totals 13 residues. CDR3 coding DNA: TGTGCCAGCACATACAGGGGGCTGGGGGAGCAGTACTTC. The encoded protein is CASTYRGLGEQYF.

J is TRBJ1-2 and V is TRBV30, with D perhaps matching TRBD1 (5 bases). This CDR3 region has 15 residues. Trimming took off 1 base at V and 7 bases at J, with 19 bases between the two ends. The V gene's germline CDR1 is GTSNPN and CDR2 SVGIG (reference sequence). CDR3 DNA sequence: TGTGCCTGGAGTGACACCGCGGGGGACTCGTTTGGCTACACCTTC. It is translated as CAWSDTAGDSFGYTF.

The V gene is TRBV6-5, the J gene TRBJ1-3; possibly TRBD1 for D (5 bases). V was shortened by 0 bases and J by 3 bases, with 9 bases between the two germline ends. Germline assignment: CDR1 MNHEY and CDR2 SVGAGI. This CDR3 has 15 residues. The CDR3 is CASSYSGAIGNTIYF. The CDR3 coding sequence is TGTGCCAGCAGTTACTCAGGGGCAATTGGAAACACCATATATTTT.